What follows describes a single T cell receptor beta chain. Its target is unknown. V lost 6 bases and J lost 5, with 8 bases in between. The CDR3 is 11 amino acids. The germline V gene has CDR1 DFQATT and CDR2 SNEGSKA (reference sequence). Generated by immunoSEQ multiplex PCR, the TCRdb table keeps only in-frame clones and is missing some. In the table there are 52,000 or so clones, almost 85% of which are singletons. This specimen belongs to a study of radiotherapy plus CTLA-4 blockade in lung cancer. Background on the study: Disease control was seen in approximately 31% of patients, objective responses in around 17%. Whole-study results and caveats: After treatment with radiotherapy plus ipilimumab, TCR clones that came from the tumor expanded in blood.

The rearrangement joins TRBV20-1 to TRBJ1-5; D gene ambiguous. The TCR was taken from a human donor with non-small cell lung cancer whose response to radiotherapy plus ipilimumab could not be evaluated. The specimen was peripheral blood, collected from a patient treated with radiotherapy plus ipilimumab. The CDR3 region has the DNA TGCAGTGCGGCCTCAGATCAGCCCCAGCATTTT. Translating gives CSAASDQPQHF.